One sample yielded the 3 T cell receptor beta chains listed below, sequenced in a study of Graves' ophthalmopathy and Graves' hyperthyroidism. The study amplified TCR beta CDR3 regions using RNA transcripts. In the first round, RT-PCR was carried out with HTBI primers, and a multiplex PCR formed the second round. Each CDR3 protein is one row after TCRdb ran MiXCR on the multiplex PCR reads. The sample contains just over 600,000 distinct CDR3 sequences, about 20% of which appear only once. The sequenced material came from peripheral blood. These receptors originate from a woman between 18 and 29 years old with stable Graves' hyperthyroidism. Some clones in this sample may be carry-over from other donors' samples.

This clonotype was seen a single time. The chain links TRBV12-3 or TRBV12-4 to TRBJ2-2; TRBD1 matches at 10 bases. This CDR3 has 21 amino acids. Germline trimming cut 6 bases from V and 4 bases from J; bases unmatched to any gene: 23. The CDR3 DNA reads as TGTGCCAGCAGCGTAGCGAATAGATGGGGGACAGGGGTGTTAGGCACCGGGGAGCTGTTTTTT. The encoded protein is CASSVANRWGTGVLGTGELFF.

This clonotype was counted ten times or more. The chain has TRBV7-9 and TRBJ1-6, with D possibly TRBD1 on 5 matching bases. The CDR3 contains 20 residues. CDR1 SEHNR and CDR2 FQNEAQ come from the germline V gene (reference sequence). Trimming removed 1 base at V and 3 bases at J, with 22 bases between. CDR3 DNA: TGTGCCAGCAGCTTAGTCGTGTTCCGGGGCAGAAAAATCTATAATTCACCCCTCCACTTT. This gives the protein CASSLVVFRGRKIYNSPLHF.

This clonotype was recorded a few times. V usage is TRBV30 and J usage is TRBJ2-5; perhaps TRBD1 as D (6 bases). Trimming removed 0 bases at V and 2 bases at J, with 13 bases between. Looked up from germline, CDR1 is GTSNPN and CDR2 is SVGIG (reference sequence). The CDR3 is 15 residues long. CDR3 in amino acids: CAWSVPRTAQETQYF. Written as DNA, the CDR3 is TGTGCCTGGAGTGTACCCCGGACAGCGCAAGAGACCCAGTACTTC.